This T cell receptor beta chain was sequenced for a study of cytomegalovirus exposure and HLA in healthy donors. Study in general: Genetic ancestry analysis placed about 84% of the 398 donors that were genotyped in the Caucasian-associated cluster. Study outcomes and limitations: TCR beta chains numbering about 160 were designated cytomegalovirus-associated. By a later analysis, the bulk of CMV-associated TCR beta chains appeared HLA-restricted.

For this clone: What it binds is not known.

CDR3 length: 13 residues. Trimming pared 5 bases from V and 7 bases from J, leaving 17 bases between. CDR1 and CDR2 from the germline V gene are GTSNPN and SVGIG (reference sequence). It was with 60 Vbeta and 13 Jbeta primers that the PCR ran. Libraries were prepared by immunoSEQ multiplex PCR; TCRdb keeps only in-frame clonotypes and omits some of them. Of about 50,000 clones in the sample, about 77% were seen once. The chain has TRBV30 and TRBJ1-2; D perhaps matches TRBD1 (5 bases). This receptor was taken from a woman aged 35 to 49 in good health and CMV-seropositive. Input material: PBMCs. This CDR3 is CAWGIQGNRGYTF. In DNA form, the CDR3 reads TGTGCCTGGGGGATTCAGGGAAATCGTGGCTACACCTTC.